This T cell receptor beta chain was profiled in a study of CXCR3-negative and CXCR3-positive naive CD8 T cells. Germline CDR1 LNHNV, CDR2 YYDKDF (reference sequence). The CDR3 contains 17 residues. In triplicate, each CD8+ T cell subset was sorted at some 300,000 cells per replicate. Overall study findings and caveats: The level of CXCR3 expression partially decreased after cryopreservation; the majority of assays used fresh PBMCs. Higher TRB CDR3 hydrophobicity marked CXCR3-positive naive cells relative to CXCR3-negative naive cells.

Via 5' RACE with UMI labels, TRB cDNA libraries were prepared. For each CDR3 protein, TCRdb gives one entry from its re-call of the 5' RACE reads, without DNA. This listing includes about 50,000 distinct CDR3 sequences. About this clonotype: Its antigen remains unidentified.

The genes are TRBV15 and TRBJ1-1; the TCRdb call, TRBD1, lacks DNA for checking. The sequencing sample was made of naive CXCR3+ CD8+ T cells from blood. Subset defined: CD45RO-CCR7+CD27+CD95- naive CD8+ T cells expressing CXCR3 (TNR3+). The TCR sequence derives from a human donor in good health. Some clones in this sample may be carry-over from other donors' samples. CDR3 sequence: CATSRDGGTESFPGAFF.